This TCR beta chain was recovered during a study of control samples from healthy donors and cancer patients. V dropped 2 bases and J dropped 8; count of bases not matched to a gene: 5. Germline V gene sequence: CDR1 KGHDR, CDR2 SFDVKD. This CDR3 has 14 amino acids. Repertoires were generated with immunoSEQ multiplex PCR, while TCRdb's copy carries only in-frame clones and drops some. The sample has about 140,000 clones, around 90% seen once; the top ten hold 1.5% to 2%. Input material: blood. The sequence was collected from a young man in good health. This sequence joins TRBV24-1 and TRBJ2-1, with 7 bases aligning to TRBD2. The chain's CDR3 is CATSDSAGWDEQFF. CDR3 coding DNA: TGTGCCACCAGTGATTCAGCGGGGTGGGATGAGCAGTTCTTC.